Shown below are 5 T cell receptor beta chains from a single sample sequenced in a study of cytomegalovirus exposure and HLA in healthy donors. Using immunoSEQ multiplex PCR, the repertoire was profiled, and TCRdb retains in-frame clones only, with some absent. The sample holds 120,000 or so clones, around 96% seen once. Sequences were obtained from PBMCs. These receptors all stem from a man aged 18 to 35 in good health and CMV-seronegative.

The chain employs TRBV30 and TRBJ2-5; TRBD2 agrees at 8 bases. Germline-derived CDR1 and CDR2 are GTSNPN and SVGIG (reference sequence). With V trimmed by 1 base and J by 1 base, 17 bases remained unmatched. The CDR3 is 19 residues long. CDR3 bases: TGTGCCTGGAGTGACGTGTCTCCGGGACTAGGCCGACGCCAAGAGACCCAGTACTTC. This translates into CAWSDVSPGLGRRQETQYF.

In DNA form, the CDR3 reads TGTGCCAGCAGCCCGGGACAGGGGGCCCCTGCGGCCCAGCATTTT. Its protein is CASSPGQGAPAAQHF. The chain recombines TRBV9 with TRBJ1-5; 12 bases are shared with TRBD1. The CDR3 is made up of 15 amino acids. Germline lookup yields CDR1 SGDLS and CDR2 YYNGEE. Losses at the gene ends were 4 bases for V and 11 bases for J; bases not matched to a gene: 10. Full variable domain (remainder filled in from reference TRBV9 and TRBJ1-5): DSGVTQTPKHLITATGQRVTLRCSPRSGDLSVYWYQQSLDQGLQFLIQYYNGEERAKGNILERFSAQQFPDLHSELNLSSLELGDSALYFCASSPGQGAPAAQHFGDGTRLSIL.

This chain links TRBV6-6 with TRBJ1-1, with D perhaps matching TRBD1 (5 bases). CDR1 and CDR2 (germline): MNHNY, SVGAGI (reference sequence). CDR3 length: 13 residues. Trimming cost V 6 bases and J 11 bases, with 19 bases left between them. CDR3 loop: CASSQNPGDGAFF. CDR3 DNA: TGTGCCAGCAGCCAAAACCCGGGGGATGGGGCTTTCTTT.

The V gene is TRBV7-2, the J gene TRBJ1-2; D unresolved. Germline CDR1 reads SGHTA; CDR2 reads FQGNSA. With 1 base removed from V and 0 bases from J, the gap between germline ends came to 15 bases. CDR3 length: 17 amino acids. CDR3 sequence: CASSLGAVSAANYGYTF. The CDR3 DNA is TGTGCCAGCAGCTTAGGGGCAGTGAGTGCAGCTAACTATGGCTACACCTTC. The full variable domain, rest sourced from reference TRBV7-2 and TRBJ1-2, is GAGVSQSPSNKVTEKGKDVELRCDPISGHTALYWYRQSLGQGLEFLIYFQGNSAPDKSGLPSDRFSAERTGGSVSTLTIQRTQQEDSAVYLCASSLGAVSAANYGYTFGSGTRLTVV.

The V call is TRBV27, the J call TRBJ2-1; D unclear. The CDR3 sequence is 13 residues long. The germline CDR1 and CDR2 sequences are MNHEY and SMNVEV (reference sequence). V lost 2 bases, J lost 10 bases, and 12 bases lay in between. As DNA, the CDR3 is TGTGCCAGCAGTTTAAGCCCACCCGGGGAGCAGTTCTTC. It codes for CASSLSPPGEQFF.